The entry that follows covers one T cell receptor (beta chain) sequence. Its antigen remains unknown. Researchers ran the PCR with 60 Vbeta and 13 Jbeta primers. Profiled with immunoSEQ multiplex PCR; TCRdb holds only in-frame clones, not every one. The table lists over 85,000 clones, roughly 83% of them singletons. This specimen belongs to a study of cytomegalovirus exposure and HLA in healthy donors. Germline CDR1 is SGDLS and CDR2 is YYNGEE. The V segment lost 4 bases and the J segment 7 bases; nucleotides outside the gene matches: 11. The CDR3 length is 15 residues. Findings and limits, study-wide: The authors listed 150 or so TCR beta chains as cytomegalovirus-associated.

The chain uses TRBV9 and TRBJ1-3; 7 nucleotides align to TRBD1. The sequence was obtained from a middle-aged man in good health and CMV-seronegative. The specimen sequenced was PBMCs. The CDR3, as DNA: TGTGCCAGCAGCCGACAGGGCTTCGGAGGGAACACCATATATTTT. Its translation: CASSRQGFGGNTIYF.